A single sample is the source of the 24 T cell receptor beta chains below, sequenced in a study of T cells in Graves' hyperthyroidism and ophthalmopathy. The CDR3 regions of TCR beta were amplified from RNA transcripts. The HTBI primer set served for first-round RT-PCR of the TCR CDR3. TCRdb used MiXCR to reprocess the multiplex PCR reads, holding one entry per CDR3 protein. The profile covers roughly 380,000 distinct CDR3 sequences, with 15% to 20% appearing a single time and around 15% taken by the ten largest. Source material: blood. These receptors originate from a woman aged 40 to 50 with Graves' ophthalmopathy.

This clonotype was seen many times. CDR3 nucleotides: TGTGCCTGGACGACAGGGAGTCGCCTGAACACTGAAGCTTTCTTT. Its protein is CAWTTGSRLNTEAFF. V usage is TRBV30 and J usage is TRBJ1-1; 7 bases are a match to TRBD1. Looked up from germline, CDR1 is GTSNPN and CDR2 is SVGIG (reference sequence). V lost 4 bases, J lost 0 bases, and 8 bases stayed unmatched. This CDR3 is 15 amino acids long.

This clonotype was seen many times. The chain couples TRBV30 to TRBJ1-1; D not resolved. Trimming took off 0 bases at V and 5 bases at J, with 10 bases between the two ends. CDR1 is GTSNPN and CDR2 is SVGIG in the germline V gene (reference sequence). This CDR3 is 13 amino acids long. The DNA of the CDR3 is TGTGCCTGGAGTGTACGAAGTGATACTGAAGCTTTCTTT. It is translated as CAWSVRSDTEAFF.

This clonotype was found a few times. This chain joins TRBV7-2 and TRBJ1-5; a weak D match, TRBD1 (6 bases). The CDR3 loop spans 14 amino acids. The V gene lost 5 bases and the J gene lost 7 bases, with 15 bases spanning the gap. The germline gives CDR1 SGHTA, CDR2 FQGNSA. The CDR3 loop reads CASSVDRLSQPQHF. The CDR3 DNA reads TGTGCCAGCAGCGTCGACAGGCTGAGCCAGCCCCAGCATTTT.

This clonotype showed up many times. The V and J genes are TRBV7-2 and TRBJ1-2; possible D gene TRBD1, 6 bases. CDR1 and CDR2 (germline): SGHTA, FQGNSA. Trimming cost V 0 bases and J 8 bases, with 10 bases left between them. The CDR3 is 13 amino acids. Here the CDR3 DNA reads TGTGCCAGCAGCTTAGCTGGGGGCGGCGGCTACACCTTC. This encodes CASSLAGGGGYTF.

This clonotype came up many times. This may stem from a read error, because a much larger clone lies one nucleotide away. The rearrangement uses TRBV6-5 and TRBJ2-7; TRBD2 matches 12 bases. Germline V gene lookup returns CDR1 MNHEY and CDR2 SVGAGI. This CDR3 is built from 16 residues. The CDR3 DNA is TGTGCCAGCAGTTACCTGACTAGCGGGAGAGACTACGGGCAGTACTTC. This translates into CASSYLTSGRDYGQYF.

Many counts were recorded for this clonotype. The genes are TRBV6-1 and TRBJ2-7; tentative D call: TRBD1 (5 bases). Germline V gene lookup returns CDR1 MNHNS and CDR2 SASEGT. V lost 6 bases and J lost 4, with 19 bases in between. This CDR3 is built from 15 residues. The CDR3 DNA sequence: TGTGCCAGCAGCCCAGACACGGACATATATTACGAGCAGTACTTC. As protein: CASSPDTDIYYEQYF.

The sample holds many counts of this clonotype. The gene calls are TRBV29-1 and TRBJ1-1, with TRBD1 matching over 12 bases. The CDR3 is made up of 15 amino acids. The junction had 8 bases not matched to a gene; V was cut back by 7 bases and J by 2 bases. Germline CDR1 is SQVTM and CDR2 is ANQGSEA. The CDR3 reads CSAGTGGFVNTEAFF. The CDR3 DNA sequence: TGCAGCGCCGGGACAGGGGGCTTTGTCAACACTGAAGCTTTCTTT.

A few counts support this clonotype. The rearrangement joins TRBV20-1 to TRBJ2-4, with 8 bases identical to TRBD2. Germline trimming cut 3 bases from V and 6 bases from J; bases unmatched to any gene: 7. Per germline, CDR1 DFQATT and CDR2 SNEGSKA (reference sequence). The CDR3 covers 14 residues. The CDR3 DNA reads TGCAGTGCTAGCCCCTTAGCGGGACGAAACATTCAGTACTTC. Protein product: CSASPLAGRNIQYF.

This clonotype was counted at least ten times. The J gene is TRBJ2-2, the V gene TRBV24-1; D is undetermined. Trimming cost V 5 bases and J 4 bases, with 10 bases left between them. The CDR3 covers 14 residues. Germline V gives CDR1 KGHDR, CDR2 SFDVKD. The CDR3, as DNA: TGTGCCACCAGTGCCAATATGTCCACCGGGGAGCTGTTTTTT. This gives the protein CATSANMSTGELFF.

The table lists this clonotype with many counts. The CDR3 coding sequence is TGTGCCAGCAGTGAAACGGACAGGTCCACTGAAGCTTTCTTT. Encoded protein: CASSETDRSTEAFF. V usage is TRBV6-1 and J usage is TRBJ1-1; TRBD1 aligns across 7 bases. The CDR3 runs 14 residues. Trimming took 2 bases from V and 4 from J; bases not matched to a gene: 4. The germline V gene encodes CDR1 MNHNS and CDR2 SASEGT.

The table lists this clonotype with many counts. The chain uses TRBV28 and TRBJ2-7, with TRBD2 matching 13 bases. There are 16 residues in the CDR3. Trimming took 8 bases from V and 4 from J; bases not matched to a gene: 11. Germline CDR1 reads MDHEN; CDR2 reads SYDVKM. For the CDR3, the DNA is TGTGCCAGCTCAGAGACCGGGACTAGCGGGATATACGAGCAGTACTTC. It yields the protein CASSETGTSGIYEQYF.

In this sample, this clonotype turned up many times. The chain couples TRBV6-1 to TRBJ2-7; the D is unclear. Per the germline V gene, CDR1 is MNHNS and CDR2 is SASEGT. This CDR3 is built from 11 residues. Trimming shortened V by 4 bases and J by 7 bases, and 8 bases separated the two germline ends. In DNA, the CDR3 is TGTGCCAGCAGTGTAGGTTGGGAGCAGTACTTC. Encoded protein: CASSVGWEQYF.

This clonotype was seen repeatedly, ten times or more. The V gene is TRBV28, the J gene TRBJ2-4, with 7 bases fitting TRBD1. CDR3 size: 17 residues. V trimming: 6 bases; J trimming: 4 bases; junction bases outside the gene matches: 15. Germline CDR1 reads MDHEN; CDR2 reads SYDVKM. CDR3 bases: TGTGCCAGCAGCGCAATAGTGGGGGACAGCGTTAAAAACATTCAGTACTTC. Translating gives CASSAIVGDSVKNIQYF.

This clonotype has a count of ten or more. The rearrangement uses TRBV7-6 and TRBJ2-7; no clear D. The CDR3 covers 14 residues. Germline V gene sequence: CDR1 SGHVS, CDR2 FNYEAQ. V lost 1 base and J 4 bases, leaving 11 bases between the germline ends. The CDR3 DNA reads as TGTGCCAGCAGCTTAGATCTGAGAACTTACGAGCAGTACTTC. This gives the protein CASSLDLRTYEQYF.

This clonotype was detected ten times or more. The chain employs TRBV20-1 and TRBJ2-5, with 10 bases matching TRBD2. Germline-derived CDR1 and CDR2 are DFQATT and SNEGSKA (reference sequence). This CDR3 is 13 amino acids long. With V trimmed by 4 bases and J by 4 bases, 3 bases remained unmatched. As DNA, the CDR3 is TGCAGTGCTACTAGCGGGAGTACAGAGACCCAGTACTTC. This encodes CSATSGSTETQYF.

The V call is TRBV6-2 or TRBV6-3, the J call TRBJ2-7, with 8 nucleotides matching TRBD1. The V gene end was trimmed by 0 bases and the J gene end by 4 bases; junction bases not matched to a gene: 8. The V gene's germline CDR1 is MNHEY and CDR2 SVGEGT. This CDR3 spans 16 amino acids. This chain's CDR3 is CASSYSIRTGWYEQYF. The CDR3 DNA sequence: TGTGCCAGCAGTTACTCGATCAGGACAGGGTGGTACGAGCAGTACTTC.

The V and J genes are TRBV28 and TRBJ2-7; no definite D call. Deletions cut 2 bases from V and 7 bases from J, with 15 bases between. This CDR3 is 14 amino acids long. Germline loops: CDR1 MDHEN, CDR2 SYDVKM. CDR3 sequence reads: CASSLRRSIREQYF. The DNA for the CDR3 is TGTGCCAGCAGTTTAAGACGGTCAATAAGGGAGCAGTACTTC.

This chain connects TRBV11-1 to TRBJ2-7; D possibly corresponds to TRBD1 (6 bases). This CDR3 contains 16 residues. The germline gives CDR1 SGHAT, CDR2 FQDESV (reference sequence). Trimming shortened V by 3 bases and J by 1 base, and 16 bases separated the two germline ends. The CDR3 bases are TGTGCCAGCAGCTTCGGGTGGGCGGACAGTTCCTACGAGCAGTACTTC. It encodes CASSFGWADSSYEQYF. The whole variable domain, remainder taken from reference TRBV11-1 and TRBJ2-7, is EAEVAQSPRYKITEKSQAVAFWCDPISGHATLYWYRQILGQGPELLVQFQDESVVDDSQLPKDRFSAERLKGVDSTLKIQPAELGDSAMYLCASSFGWADSSYEQYFGPGTRLTVT.

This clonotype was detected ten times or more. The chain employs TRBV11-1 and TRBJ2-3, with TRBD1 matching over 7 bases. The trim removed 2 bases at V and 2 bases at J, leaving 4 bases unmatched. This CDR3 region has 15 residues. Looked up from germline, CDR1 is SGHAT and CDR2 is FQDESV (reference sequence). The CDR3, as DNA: TGTGCCAGCAGCTTAAACAGGGGTTCCACAGATACGCAGTATTTT. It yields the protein CASSLNRGSTDTQYF. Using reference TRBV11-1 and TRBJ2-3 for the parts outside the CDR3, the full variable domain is EAEVAQSPRYKITEKSQAVAFWCDPISGHATLYWYRQILGQGPELLVQFQDESVVDDSQLPKDRFSAERLKGVDSTLKIQPAELGDSAMYLCASSLNRGSTDTQYFGPGTRLTVL.

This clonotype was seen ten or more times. This chain's CDR3 is CASKGPSPNQPQHF. CDR3 DNA sequence: TGTGCCAGCAAGGGACCCAGTCCTAATCAGCCCCAGCATTTT. The genes are TRBV6-5 and TRBJ1-5; perhaps TRBD1 as D (5 bases). The CDR3 is 14 residues long. Germline CDR1 is MNHEY and CDR2 is SVGAGI. V was shortened by 7 bases and J by 4 bases, with 14 bases between the two germline ends.

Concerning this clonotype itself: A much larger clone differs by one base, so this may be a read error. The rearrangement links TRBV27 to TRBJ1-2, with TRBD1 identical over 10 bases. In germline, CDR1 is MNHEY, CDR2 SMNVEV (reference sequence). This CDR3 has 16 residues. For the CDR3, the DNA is TGTGCCATCAGTGACCGGGACAGGGGCTTTGTAGATGGCTACACCTTC. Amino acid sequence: CAISDRDRGFVDGYTF.

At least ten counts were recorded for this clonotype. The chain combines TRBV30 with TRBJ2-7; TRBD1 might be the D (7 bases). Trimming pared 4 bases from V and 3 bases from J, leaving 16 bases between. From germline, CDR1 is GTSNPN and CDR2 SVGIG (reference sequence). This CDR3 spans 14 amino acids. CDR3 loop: CAWTGRGVNYEQYF. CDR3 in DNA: TGTGCCTGGACTGGCAGGGGGGTCAACTACGAGCAGTACTTC.

The CDR3 DNA reads TGCGCCAGCAGCCAAGTATCAGGATTGAAAGAGACCCAGTACTTC. Amino acids: CASSQVSGLKETQYF. This chain connects TRBV4-1 to TRBJ2-5; no firm D call. The CDR3 runs 15 residues. CDR1 is MGHRA, CDR2 YSYEKL, per germline. Trimming stripped 1 base from V and 3 bases from J, with 12 bases between.

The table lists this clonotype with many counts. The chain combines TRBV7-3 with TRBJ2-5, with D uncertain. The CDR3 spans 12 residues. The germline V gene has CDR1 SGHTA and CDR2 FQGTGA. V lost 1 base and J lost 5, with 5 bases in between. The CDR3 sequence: CASSLNSETQYF. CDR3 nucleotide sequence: TGTGCCAGCAGCTTAAATTCGGAGACCCAGTACTTC.